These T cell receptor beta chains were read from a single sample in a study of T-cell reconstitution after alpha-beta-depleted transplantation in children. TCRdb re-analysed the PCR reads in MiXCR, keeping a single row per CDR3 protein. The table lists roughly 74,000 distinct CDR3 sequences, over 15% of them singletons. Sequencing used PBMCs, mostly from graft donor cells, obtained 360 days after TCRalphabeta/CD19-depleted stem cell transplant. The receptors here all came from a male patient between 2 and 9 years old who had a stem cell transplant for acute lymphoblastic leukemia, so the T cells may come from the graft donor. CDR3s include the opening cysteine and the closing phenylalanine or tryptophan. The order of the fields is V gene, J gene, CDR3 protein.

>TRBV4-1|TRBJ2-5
CASSLRRRETQYF
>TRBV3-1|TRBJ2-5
CASSQDPLRGETQYF
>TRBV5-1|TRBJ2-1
CASSVAASGIYEQFF
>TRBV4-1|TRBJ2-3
CASSQDSGLAATDTQYF
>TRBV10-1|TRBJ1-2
CASSDGSVYGYTF
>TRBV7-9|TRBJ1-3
CASSFPGLGGNTIYF
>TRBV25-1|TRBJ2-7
CASSGPLQGSSSYEQYF
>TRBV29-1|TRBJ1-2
CSVPGGRGAYGYTF
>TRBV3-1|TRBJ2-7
CASSRGPFFIYEQYF
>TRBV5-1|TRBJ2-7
CASSGGDSGRSWEQYF
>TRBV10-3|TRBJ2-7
CAISFSSGTPYSYEQYF